This TCR beta chain originates from a study of T cells in localized non-small cell lung cancer. Findings of the study overall: Across samples, adjacent lung featured a median approximately 60 of the top 100 tumor clones. Higher blood T cell density went with longer overall survival. Uninvolved adjacent lung showed peak T cell clonality, exceeding tumor. Sequencing covered just one tumor region, so heterogeneity cannot be ruled out.

The CDR3 is made up of 16 amino acids. Per germline, CDR1 SGHNT and CDR2 YYREEE (reference sequence). V was pared by 5 bases and J by 4 bases, with 22 bases between. Some clones are missing from TCRdb's copy, which holds only in-frame ones; the method was immunoSEQ multiplex PCR. The sample records around 15,000 clones, roughly 81% being singletons. About this clone: What it recognizes is unknown.

The sample here was peripheral blood, taken before any cancer treatment. The receptor comes from a male donor at least 60 years old with stage I lung adenocarcinoma. This chain links TRBV5-4 with TRBJ2-7; D tentatively reads TRBD1 or TRBD2 (6 bases each). The CDR3 is CASSSGGGQAQYEQYF. CDR3 sequence (DNA): TGTGCCAGCAGTTCCGGTGGGGGGCAGGCACAATACGAGCAGTACTTC.